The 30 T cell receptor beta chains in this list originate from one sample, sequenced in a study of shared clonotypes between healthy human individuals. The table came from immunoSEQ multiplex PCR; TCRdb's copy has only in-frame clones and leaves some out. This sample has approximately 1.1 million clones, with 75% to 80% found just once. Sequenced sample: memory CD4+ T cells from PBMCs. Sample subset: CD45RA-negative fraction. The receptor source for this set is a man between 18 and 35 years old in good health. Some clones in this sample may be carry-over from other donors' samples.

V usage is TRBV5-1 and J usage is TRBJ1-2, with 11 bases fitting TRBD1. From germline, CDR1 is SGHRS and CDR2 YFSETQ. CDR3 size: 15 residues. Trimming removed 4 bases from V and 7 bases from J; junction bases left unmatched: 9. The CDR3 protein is CASSLLGQGAGGYTF. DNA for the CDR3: TGCGCCAGCAGCCTACTAGGACAGGGGGCGGGTGGCTACACCTTC.

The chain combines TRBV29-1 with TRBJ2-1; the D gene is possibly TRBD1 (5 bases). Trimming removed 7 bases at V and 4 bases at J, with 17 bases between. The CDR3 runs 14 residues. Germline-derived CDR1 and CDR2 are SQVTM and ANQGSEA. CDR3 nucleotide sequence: TGCAGCGCGGCCCAGGGAAGGGGTTACAATGAGCAGTTCTTC. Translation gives CSAAQGRGYNEQFF.

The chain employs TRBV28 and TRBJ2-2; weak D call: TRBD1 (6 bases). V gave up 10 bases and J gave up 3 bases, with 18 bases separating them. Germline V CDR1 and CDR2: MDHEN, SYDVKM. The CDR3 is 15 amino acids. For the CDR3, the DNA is TGTGCCACTGGGGGCAGGGAAGTTTACACCGGGGAGCTGTTTTTT. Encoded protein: CATGGREVYTGELFF.

CDR3 coding DNA: TGTGCCAGCAGTTTCATAAGGGGCCAAAAAGAGCAGTACTTC. Encoded protein: CASSFIRGQKEQYF. The gene calls are TRBV27 and TRBJ2-7; TRBD1 might be the D (5 bases). The V and J ends lost 3 bases and 7 bases respectively, with 16 bases between them. The germline V gene has CDR1 MNHEY and CDR2 SMNVEV (reference sequence). The CDR3 extends over 14 amino acids.

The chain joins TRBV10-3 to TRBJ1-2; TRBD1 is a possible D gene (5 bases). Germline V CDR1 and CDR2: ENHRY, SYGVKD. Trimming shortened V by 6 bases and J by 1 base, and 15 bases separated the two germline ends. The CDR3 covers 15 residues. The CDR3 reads CAISKTGDLNYGYTF. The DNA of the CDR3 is TGTGCCATCAGCAAAACAGGAGACCTTAACTATGGCTACACCTTC.

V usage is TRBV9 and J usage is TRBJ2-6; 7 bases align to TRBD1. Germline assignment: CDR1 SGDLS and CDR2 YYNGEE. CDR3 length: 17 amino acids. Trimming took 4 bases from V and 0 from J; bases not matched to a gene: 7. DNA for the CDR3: TGTGCCAGCAGCACCGACAGGGTCCTCTCTGGGGCCAACGTCCTGACTTTC. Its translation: CASSTDRVLSGANVLTF. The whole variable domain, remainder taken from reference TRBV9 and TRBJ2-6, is DSGVTQTPKHLITATGQRVTLRCSPRSGDLSVYWYQQSLDQGLQFLIQYYNGEERAKGNILERFSAQQFPDLHSELNLSSLELGDSALYFCASSTDRVLSGANVLTFGAGSRLTVL.

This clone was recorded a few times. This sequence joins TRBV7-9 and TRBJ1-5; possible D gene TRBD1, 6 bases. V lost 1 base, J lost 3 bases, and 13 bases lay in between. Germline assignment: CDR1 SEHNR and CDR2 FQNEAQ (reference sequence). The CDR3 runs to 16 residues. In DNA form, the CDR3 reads TGTGCCAGCAGCTTAGTCGGGACACTAGTCAATCAGCCCCAGCATTTT. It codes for CASSLVGTLVNQPQHF.

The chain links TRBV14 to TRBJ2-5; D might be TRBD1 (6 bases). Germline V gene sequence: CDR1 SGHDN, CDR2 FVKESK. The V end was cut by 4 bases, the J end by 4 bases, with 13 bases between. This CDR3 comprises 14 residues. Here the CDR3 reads CASSLRGRGETQYF. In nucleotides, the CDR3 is TGTGCCAGCAGCCTCAGGGGTCGAGGAGAGACCCAGTACTTC.

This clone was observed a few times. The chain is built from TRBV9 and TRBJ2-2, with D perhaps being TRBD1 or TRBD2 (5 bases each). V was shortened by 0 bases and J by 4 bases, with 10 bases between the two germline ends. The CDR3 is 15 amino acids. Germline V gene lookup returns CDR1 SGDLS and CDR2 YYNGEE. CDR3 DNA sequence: TGTGCCAGCAGCGTAGGCCAGGGACGCACCGGGGAGCTGTTTTTT. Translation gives CASSVGQGRTGELFF.

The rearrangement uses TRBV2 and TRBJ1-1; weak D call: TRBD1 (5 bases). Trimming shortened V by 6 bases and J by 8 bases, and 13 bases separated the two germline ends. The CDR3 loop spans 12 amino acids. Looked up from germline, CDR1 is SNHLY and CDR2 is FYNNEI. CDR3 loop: CASSLLRGEAFF. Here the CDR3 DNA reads TGTGCCAGCAGCCTACTAAGGGGCGAAGCTTTCTTT.

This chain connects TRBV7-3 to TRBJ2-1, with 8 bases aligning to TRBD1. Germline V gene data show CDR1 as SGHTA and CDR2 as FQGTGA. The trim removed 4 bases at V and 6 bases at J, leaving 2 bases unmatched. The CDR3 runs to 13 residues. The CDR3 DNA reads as TGTGCCAGCAGCTCCACAGGGGGCAATGAGCAGTTCTTC. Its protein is CASSSTGGNEQFF.

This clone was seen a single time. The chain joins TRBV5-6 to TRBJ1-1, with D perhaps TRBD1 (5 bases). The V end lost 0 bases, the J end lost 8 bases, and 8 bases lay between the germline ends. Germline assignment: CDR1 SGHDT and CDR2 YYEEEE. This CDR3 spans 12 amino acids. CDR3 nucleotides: TGTGCCAGCAGCTTGGAGGGGCTCGAAGCTTTCTTT. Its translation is CASSLEGLEAFF.

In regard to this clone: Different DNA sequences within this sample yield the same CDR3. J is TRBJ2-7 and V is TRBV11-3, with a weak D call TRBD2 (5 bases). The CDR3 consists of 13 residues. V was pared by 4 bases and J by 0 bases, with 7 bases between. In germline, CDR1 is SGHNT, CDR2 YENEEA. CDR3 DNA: TGTGCCAGCAGCTCGGGGTCCTCCTACGAGCAGTACTTC. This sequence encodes CASSSGSSYEQYF. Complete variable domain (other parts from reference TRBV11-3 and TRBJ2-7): EAGVVQSPRYKIIEKKQPVAFWCNPISGHNTLYWYLQNLGQGPELLIRYENEEAVDDSQLPKDRFSAERLKGVDSTLKIQPAELGDSAVYLCASSSGSSYEQYFGPGTRLTVT.

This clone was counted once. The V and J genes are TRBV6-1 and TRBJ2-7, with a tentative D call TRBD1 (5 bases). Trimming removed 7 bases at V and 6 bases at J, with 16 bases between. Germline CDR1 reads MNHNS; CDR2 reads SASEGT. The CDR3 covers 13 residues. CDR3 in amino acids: CASTHGAAGEQYF. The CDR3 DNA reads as TGTGCCAGCACCCATGGGGCAGCCGGCGAGCAGTACTTC.

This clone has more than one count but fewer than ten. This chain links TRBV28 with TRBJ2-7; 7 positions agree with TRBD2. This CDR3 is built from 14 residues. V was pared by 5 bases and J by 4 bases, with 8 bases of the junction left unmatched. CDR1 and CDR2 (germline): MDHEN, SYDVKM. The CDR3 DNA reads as TGTGCCAGCAGTCCTCCGGGGGGAAGGTACGAGCAGTACTTC. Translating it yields CASSPPGGRYEQYF.

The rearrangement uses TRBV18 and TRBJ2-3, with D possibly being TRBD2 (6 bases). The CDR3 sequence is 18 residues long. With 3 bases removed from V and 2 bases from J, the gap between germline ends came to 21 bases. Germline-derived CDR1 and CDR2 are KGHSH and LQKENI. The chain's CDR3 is CASSPRRGGSGYTDTQYF. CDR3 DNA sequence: TGTGCCAGCTCACCCCGACGGGGTGGTAGCGGATACACAGATACGCAGTATTTT.

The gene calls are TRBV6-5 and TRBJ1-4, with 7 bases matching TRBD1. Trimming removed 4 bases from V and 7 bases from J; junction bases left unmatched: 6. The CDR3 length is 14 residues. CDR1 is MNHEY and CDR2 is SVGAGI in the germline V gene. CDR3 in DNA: TGTGCCAGCAGTTCCGGGACAGCAGGTGAAAAACTGTTTTTT. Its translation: CASSSGTAGEKLFF.

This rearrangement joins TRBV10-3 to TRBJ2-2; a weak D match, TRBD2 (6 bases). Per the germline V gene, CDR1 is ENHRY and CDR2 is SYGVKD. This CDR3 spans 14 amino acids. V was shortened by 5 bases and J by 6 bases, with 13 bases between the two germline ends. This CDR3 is CAISSREYSGELFF. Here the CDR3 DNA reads TGTGCCATCAGTAGCCGGGAGTATTCCGGGGAGCTGTTTTTT.

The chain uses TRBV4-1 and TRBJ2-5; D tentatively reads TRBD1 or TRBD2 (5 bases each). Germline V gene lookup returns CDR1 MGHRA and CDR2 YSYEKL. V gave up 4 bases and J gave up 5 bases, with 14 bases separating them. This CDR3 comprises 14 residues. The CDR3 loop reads CASSLRERFETQYF. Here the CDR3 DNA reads TGCGCCAGCAGCCTCAGGGAGAGATTTGAGACCCAGTACTTC.

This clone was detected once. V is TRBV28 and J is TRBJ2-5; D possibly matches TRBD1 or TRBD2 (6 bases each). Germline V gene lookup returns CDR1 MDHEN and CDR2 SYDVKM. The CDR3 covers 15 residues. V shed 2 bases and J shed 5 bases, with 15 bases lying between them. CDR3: CASSLDRGVFETQYF. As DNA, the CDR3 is TGTGCCAGCAGTTTAGATAGGGGGGTTTTCGAGACCCAGTACTTC.

The CDR3 nucleotides read TGCGCCAGCAGCTTCCTAGCGGGAGGAAGAAACACCGGGGAGCTGTTTTTT. It encodes CASSFLAGGRNTGELFF. V is TRBV5-1 and J is TRBJ2-2; the match to TRBD2 covers 11 bases. The CDR3 sequence is 17 residues long. Germline CDR1 is SGHRS and CDR2 is YFSETQ. V trimming: 2 bases; J trimming: 2 bases; junction bases outside the gene matches: 5.

CDR3 DNA: TGTGCCAGCTCCCCCCGGTCCGGGGAGCCAGGTTCGGGTCTGTACTTC. It codes for CASSPRSGEPGSGLYF. V gene TRBV18 combines with J gene TRBJ2-5, with a weak D call TRBD2 (5 bases). The CDR3 has 16 residues. The V and J ends lost 6 bases and 13 bases respectively, with 30 bases between them. Germline loops: CDR1 KGHSH, CDR2 LQKENI.

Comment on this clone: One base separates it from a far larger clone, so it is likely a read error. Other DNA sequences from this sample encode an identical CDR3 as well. DNA for the CDR3: TGTGCCAGCAGTTACAGGGGAGGTGAAAAACTGTTTTTT. As protein: CASSYRGGEKLFF. The V gene is TRBV6-5, the J gene TRBJ1-4, with TRBD1 as a possible D gene (5 bases). CDR1 and CDR2 (germline): MNHEY, SVGAGI. V shed 2 bases and J shed 7 bases, with 8 bases lying between them. The CDR3 consists of 13 residues.

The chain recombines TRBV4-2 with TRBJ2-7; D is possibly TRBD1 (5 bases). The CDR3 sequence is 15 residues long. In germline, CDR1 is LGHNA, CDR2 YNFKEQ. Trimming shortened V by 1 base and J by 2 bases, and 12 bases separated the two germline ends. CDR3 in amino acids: CASSQVSGLTYEQYF. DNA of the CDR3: TGTGCCAGCAGCCAAGTTTCAGGGCTGACCTACGAGCAGTACTTC.

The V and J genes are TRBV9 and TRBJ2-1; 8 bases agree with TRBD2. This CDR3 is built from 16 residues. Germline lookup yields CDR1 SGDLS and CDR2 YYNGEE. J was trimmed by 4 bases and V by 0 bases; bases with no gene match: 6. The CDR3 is CASSVVASGRYNEQFF. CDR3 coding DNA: TGTGCCAGCAGCGTAGTAGCTAGCGGGCGATACAATGAGCAGTTCTTC.

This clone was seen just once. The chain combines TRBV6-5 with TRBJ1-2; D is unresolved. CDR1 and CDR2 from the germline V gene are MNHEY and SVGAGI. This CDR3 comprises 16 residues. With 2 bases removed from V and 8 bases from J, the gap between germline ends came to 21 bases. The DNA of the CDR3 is TGTGCCAGCAGTTACAGGGCAGCGATCGCCCACGAGGGCTACACCTTC. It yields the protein CASSYRAAIAHEGYTF.

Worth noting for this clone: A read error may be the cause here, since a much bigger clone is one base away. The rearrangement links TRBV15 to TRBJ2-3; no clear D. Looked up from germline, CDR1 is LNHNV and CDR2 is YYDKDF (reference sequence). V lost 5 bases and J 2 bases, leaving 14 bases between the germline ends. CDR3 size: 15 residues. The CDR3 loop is CATSATTALTDTQYF. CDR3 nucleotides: TGTGCCACCAGCGCCACCACGGCTCTCACAGATACGCAGTATTTT.

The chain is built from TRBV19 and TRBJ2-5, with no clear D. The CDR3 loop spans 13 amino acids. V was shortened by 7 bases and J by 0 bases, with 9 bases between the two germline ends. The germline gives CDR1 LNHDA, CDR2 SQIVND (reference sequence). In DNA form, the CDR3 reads TGTGCCAGTAATGGGCAGCACCAAGAGACCCAGTACTTC. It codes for CASNGQHQETQYF.

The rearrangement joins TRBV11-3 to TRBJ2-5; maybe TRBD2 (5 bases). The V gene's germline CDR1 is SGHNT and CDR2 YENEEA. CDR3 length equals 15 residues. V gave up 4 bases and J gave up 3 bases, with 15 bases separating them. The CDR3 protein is CASSSSWTGEETQYF. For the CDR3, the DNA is TGTGCCAGCAGCTCTTCTTGGACCGGGGAAGAGACCCAGTACTTC.

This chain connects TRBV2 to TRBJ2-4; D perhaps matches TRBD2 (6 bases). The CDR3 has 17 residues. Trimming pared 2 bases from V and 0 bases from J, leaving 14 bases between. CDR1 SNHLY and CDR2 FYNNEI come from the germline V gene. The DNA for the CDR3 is TGTGCCAGCAGTGAACCGTGGGGGACTCGAGCCAAAAACATTCAGTACTTC. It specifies CASSEPWGTRAKNIQYF.